One sample yielded the 8 T cell receptor beta chains listed below, sequenced in a study of blood T cell repertoires in COVID-19. The protocol was immunoSEQ multiplex PCR, while the TCRdb copy is restricted to in-frame clones and leaves out a portion. The top ten hold about 1.5% of the sample, which has a few hundred thousand clones, about 79% seen once. Source material: peripheral blood. The receptors were gathered from a woman aged 40-49 years who had recovered from COVID-19.

Only a few counts were recorded for this clone. The chain is built from TRBV7-9 and TRBJ1-4; D remains unclear. Germline V CDR1 and CDR2: SEHNR, FQNEAQ (reference sequence). CDR3 length: 13 amino acids. Trimming left V 0 bases short and J 8 bases short, with 7 bases between. The CDR3 here is CASSLAGAEKLFF. In DNA, the CDR3 is TGTGCCAGCAGCTTAGCGGGAGCAGAAAAACTGTTTTTT.

The chain couples TRBV5-8 to TRBJ2-7; 7 bases fit TRBD2. The CDR3 runs to 13 residues. V was clipped by 10 bases and J by 2 bases; unmatched bases: 9. CDR1 is SGHTS and CDR2 is YDEGEE in the germline V gene. The CDR3, as DNA: TGTGCCGGGGGGGGGACCCATGCCTACGAGCAGTACTTC. Encoded protein: CAGGGTHAYEQYF.

As to this clone: Other DNA sequences from this sample encode an identical CDR3 as well. The rearrangement links TRBV5-8 to TRBJ2-7; tentatively, D is TRBD1 (6 bases). Per the germline V gene, CDR1 is SGHTS and CDR2 is YDEGEE. This CDR3 has 15 residues. Trimming took off 3 bases at V and 2 bases at J, with 15 bases between the two ends. CDR3 region: CASSSTLGQTYEQYF. CDR3 DNA: TGTGCCAGCAGCTCGACGCTTGGACAGACCTACGAGCAGTACTTC. Combining the CDR3 with reference TRBV5-8 and TRBJ2-7 gives the whole variable domain EAGVTQSPTHLIKTRGQQATLRCSPISGHTSVYWYQQALGLGLQFLLWYDEGEERNRGNFPPRFSGRQFPNYSSELNVNALELEDSALYLCASSSTLGQTYEQYFGPGTRLTVT.

The chain couples TRBV3-1 (or the pseudogene TRBV3-2) to TRBJ2-7; 7 bases fit TRBD1. Trimming at V came to 1 base and at J to 6 bases, leaving 0 bases not matched to a gene. The germline V gene has CDR1 LGHDT and CDR2 YNNKEL (reference sequence). This CDR3 has 12 amino acids. Here the CDR3 reads CASSQAGGEQYF. DNA of the CDR3: TGTGCCAGCAGCCAAGCAGGGGGCGAGCAGTACTTC.

V gene TRBV5-1 combines with J gene TRBJ2-7; 12 nucleotides match TRBD2. CDR1 and CDR2 (germline): SGHRS, YFSETQ. The CDR3 is made up of 17 amino acids. V lost 4 bases and J lost 2; bases outside the gene matches: 10. The CDR3 loop is CASSPGPSGGAPYEQYF. The CDR3 bases are TGCGCCAGCAGCCCCGGACCTAGCGGGGGGGCCCCCTACGAGCAGTACTTC.

The chain couples TRBV27 to TRBJ1-2; 7 positions agree with TRBD1. The CDR3 sequence is 14 residues long. J was trimmed by 6 bases and V by 5 bases; bases with no gene match: 9. Germline assignment: CDR1 MNHEY and CDR2 SMNVEV (reference sequence). The CDR3 nucleotides read TGTGCCAGCAGTCGAGAGACAGGGAGACATGGCTACACCTTC. It codes for CASSRETGRHGYTF.

The chain recombines TRBV6-6 with TRBJ1-2; maybe TRBD1 (5 bases). V was clipped by 7 bases and J by 4 bases, with 16 bases between them. The CDR3 contains 14 residues. CDR1 is MNHNY, CDR2 SVGAGI, per germline (reference sequence). The CDR3 nucleotides are TGTGCCAGCATTAGCGGAGACAGCGTCTATGGCTACACCTTC. Its translation: CASISGDSVYGYTF.

J is TRBJ2-2 and V is TRBV28; 10 bases map to TRBD2. The CDR3 is 16 amino acids. The V segment lost 1 base and the J segment 7 bases; nucleotides outside the gene matches: 6. Germline values: CDR1 MDHEN, CDR2 SYDVKM. CDR3 protein: CASSLSVAGGRGELFF. The CDR3, as DNA: TGTGCCAGCAGTTTATCCGTAGCGGGGGGCCGCGGGGAGCTGTTTTTT.